This TCR beta chain originates from a study of CD8 T cells in ankylosing spondylitis. The CDR3 sequence is 12 residues long. Germline V gene data show CDR1 as SGHVS and CDR2 as FQNEAQ. Trimming took off 5 bases at V and 6 bases at J, with 8 bases between the two ends. Construction of TCR beta libraries was performed using quantitative 5'-RACE with molecular barcodes. TCRdb fed the 5' RACE reads into MiXCR, producing one record per CDR3 protein. This table has a few hundred thousand distinct CDR3 sequences, approximately 12% appearing once. This clonotype occurred many times. This rearrangement joins TRBV7-8 to TRBJ2-1, with a possible D match to TRBD2 (6 bases). The clonotype originates from a male donor with ankylosing spondylitis or in good health (not recorded which). Material for sequencing was blood, either unsorted or a sorted T cell fraction (not recorded which). The CDR3 loop reads CASSRTTNEQFF. CDR3 nucleotide sequence: TGTGCCAGCAGCAGGACTACCAATGAGCAGTTCTTC.